A selection of T cell receptor beta chains follows, all from one sample in a study of T cells in Graves' hyperthyroidism and ophthalmopathy. One entry per CDR3 protein results from TCRdb running MiXCR on the multiplex PCR reads. The sample lists about 380,000 distinct CDR3 sequences; roughly 13% were seen once. The sample comprised blood. The receptors stem from a man aged 25-45 years with Graves' hyperthyroidism that later progressed to Graves' ophthalmopathy. CDR3s include the opening cysteine and the closing phenylalanine or tryptophan. D genes are given only for firm matches. A row's size may be missing; if present it is once, few, many or a size class.

J: TRBJ1-5; D: NA; size: many; V: TRBV2; CDR3: CASREPNQPQHF; DNA: TGTGCCAGCAGAGAGCCTAATCAGCCCCAGCATTTT
J: TRBJ2-1; D: NA; size: few; V: TRBV6-1; CDR3: CASTNGRHNEQFF; DNA: TGTGCCAGCACCAACGGGCGGCACAATGAGCAGTTCTTC
J: TRBJ2-5; D: NA; size: many; V: TRBV30; CDR3: CAWGRNQETQYF; DNA: TGTGCCTGGGGGCGGAACCAAGAGACCCAGTACTTC
J: TRBJ1-1; D: NA; size: few; V: TRBV6-6; CDR3: CASSYLTEDTEAFF; DNA: TGTGCCAGCAGTTACCTAACAGAGGACACTGAAGCTTTCTTT
J: TRBJ2-3; D: TRBD1; size: few; V: TRBV18; CDR3: CASSPNLDRGDTQYF; DNA: TGTGCCAGCTCACCAAACCTGGACAGGGGAGATACGCAGTATTTT
J: TRBJ1-5; D: NA; size: many; V: TRBV5-5; CDR3: CASSFSPTSNQPQHF; DNA: TGTGCCAGCAGCTTCAGCCCGACTAGCAATCAGCCCCAGCATTTT
J: TRBJ2-5; D: NA; size: many; V: TRBV24-1; CDR3: CATSDAWGGGKQETQYF; DNA: TGTGCCACCAGTGACGCATGGGGAGGGGGTAAACAAGAGACCCAGTACTTC
J: TRBJ2-3; D: NA; size: NA; V: TRBV27; CDR3: CASSLRQGPTDTQYF; DNA: TGTGCCAGCAGTTTACGGCAGGGACCCACAGATACGCAGTATTTT
J: TRBJ2-5; D: NA; size: many; V: TRBV2; CDR3: CASSLLGYQETQYF; DNA: TGTGCCAGCAGTCTCCTAGGGTACCAAGAGACCCAGTACTTC
J: TRBJ2-5; D: NA; size: many; V: TRBV12-5; CDR3: CASGLVTGYAETQYF; DNA: TGTGCTAGTGGTTTGGTAACAGGATACGCCGAGACCCAGTACTTC
J: TRBJ2-2; D: NA; size: many; V: TRBV20-1; CDR3: CSASLVGELFF; DNA: TGCAGTGCTAGTCTCGTCGGGGAGCTGTTTTTT
J: TRBJ2-7; D: TRBD1; size: NA; V: TRBV4-1; CDR3: CASSQAGTGVNEQYF; DNA: TGCGCCAGCAGCCAGGCCGGGACAGGGGTCAACGAGCAGTACTTC
J: TRBJ2-5; D: TRBD2; size: few; V: TRBV6-4; CDR3: CASSDSPPQRGIETQYF; DNA: TGTGCCAGCAGTGACTCCCCTCCTCAGCGGGGGATTGAGACCCAGTACTTC
J: TRBJ2-7; D: NA; size: few; V: TRBV7-9; CDR3: CASSSFQVREQYF; DNA: TGTGCCAGCAGCTCCTTCCAGGTTCGCGAGCAGTACTTC
J: TRBJ2-5; D: NA; size: few; V: TRBV24-1; CDR3: CATSDTRGGWKTQYF; DNA: TGTGCCACCAGTGACACCCGAGGGGGTTGGAAGACCCAGTACTTC
J: TRBJ1-4; D: NA; size: many; V: TRBV28; CDR3: CASRPVPLTNEKLFF; DNA: TGTGCCAGCCGGCCTGTCCCACTCACTAATGAAAAACTGTTTTTT
J: TRBJ2-1; D: NA; size: few; V: TRBV30; CDR3: CAWMPGGIYNEQFF; DNA: TGTGCCTGGATGCCAGGGGGGATCTACAATGAGCAGTTCTTC
J: TRBJ2-4; D: NA; size: many; V: TRBV28; CDR3: CASSYQGLNIQYF; DNA: TGTGCCAGCAGTTATCAGGGGTTGAACATTCAGTACTTC
J: TRBJ2-1; D: TRBD2; size: many; V: TRBV9; CDR3: CASSPPGTKAEQFF; DNA: TGTGCCAGCAGCCCCCCCGGGACTAAGGCTGAGCAGTTCTTC
J: TRBJ2-2; D: NA; size: NA; V: TRBV12-3/TRBV12-4; CDR3: CASSQVGQTTGELFF; DNA: TGTGCCAGCAGCCAGGTGGGGCAGACCACCGGGGAGCTGTTTTTT
J: TRBJ1-2; D: NA; size: many; V: TRBV28; CDR3: CASSLGFDDGGGYTF; DNA: TGTGCCAGCAGTTTGGGCTTCGACGACGGTGGTGGCTACACCTTC
J: TRBJ2-5; D: TRBD2; size: many; V: TRBV20-1; CDR3: CSARGIKSGGHQETQYF; DNA: TGCAGTGCTAGAGGAATTAAGAGCGGGGGCCACCAAGAGACCCAGTACTTC
J: TRBJ2-7; D: NA; size: few; V: TRBV3-1; CDR3: CASSQDLPAYEQYF; DNA: TGTGCCAGCAGCCAAGATTTGCCAGCCTACGAGCAGTACTTC
J: TRBJ2-7; D: NA; size: NA; V: TRBV7-9; CDR3: CASSLNTIYEQYF; DNA: TGTGCCAGCAGCTTAAACACGATCTACGAGCAGTACTTC
J: TRBJ2-7; D: NA; size: NA; V: TRBV5-4; CDR3: CASSSAGKSSYEQYF; DNA: TGTGCCAGCAGCTCGGCCGGGAAGAGCTCCTACGAGCAGTACTTC
J: TRBJ2-2; D: NA; size: many; V: TRBV28; CDR3: CASSPIFNRETGELFF; DNA: TGTGCCAGCAGTCCAATCTTTAACAGGGAAACCGGGGAGCTGTTTTTT
J: TRBJ1-6; D: TRBD1; size: many; V: TRBV12-3/TRBV12-4; CDR3: CASSFPPQTGKNSPLHF; DNA: TGTGCCAGCAGTTTTCCTCCCCAGACAGGGAAAAACTCACCCCTCCACTTT
J: TRBJ1-5; D: NA; size: many; V: TRBV24-1; CDR3: CAAGTPGNQPQHF; DNA: TGTGCCGCCGGAACTCCGGGCAATCAGCCCCAGCATTTT
J: TRBJ2-5; D: TRBD2; size: NA; V: TRBV11-3; CDR3: CASSLDRLAGAQYF; DNA: TGTGCCAGCAGCTTGGACAGACTAGCGGGGGCCCAGTACTTC
J: TRBJ2-1; D: TRBD2; size: NA; V: TRBV6-2/TRBV6-3; CDR3: CASSYTAGGRYNEQFF; DNA: TGTGCCAGCAGTTACACAGCGGGGGGGCGATACAATGAGCAGTTCTTC
J: TRBJ2-3; D: TRBD1; size: few; V: TRBV5-1; CDR3: CASSLQTTGTTDTQYF; DNA: TGCGCCAGCAGCTTGCAGACGACAGGGACCACAGATACGCAGTATTTT
J: TRBJ2-7; D: TRBD2; size: few; V: TRBV20-1; CDR3: CSAHQRGGYEQYF; DNA: TGCAGTGCCCACCAGCGGGGGGGTTACGAGCAGTACTTC
J: TRBJ2-1; D: TRBD1; size: many; V: TRBV28; CDR3: CASSSRDRGDHEQFF; DNA: TGTGCCAGCAGTTCCCGGGACAGGGGAGATCATGAGCAGTTCTTC
J: TRBJ2-1; D: NA; size: few; V: TRBV10-3; CDR3: CAISGRNNEQFF; DNA: TGTGCCATCAGTGGCAGAAACAATGAGCAGTTCTTC
J: TRBJ1-5; D: NA; size: many; V: TRBV7-8; CDR3: CASSLAPASNQPQHF; DNA: TGTGCCAGCAGCTTAGCTCCAGCTAGCAATCAGCCCCAGCATTTT
J: TRBJ1-3; D: TRBD1; size: many; V: TRBV12-3/TRBV12-4; CDR3: CASSTGVGNTIYF; DNA: TGTGCCAGCAGTACAGGGGTTGGAAACACCATATATTTT
J: TRBJ2-1; D: NA; size: NA; V: TRBV24-1; CDR3: CATSDPGQEGHNEQFF; DNA: TGTGCCACCAGTGACCCTGGACAGGAGGGACACAATGAGCAGTTCTTC
J: TRBJ2-1; D: TRBD1; size: many; V: TRBV28; CDR3: CASSYRGPYNEQFF; DNA: TGTGCCAGCAGCTACAGGGGGCCCTACAATGAGCAGTTCTTC
J: TRBJ1-1; D: NA; size: NA; V: TRBV10-2; CDR3: CASSQEERAFF; DNA: TGCGCCAGCTCGCAGGAGGAGAGAGCTTTCTTT
J: TRBJ2-1; D: TRBD2; size: few; V: TRBV10-3; CDR3: CAIGLAGDNEQFF; DNA: TGTGCCATCGGACTAGCGGGGGACAATGAGCAGTTCTTC
J: TRBJ2-1; D: TRBD2; size: NA; V: TRBV27; CDR3: CASSSTRLAGGPGNEQFF; DNA: TGTGCCAGCAGTTCGACAAGACTAGCGGGGGGGCCAGGGAATGAGCAGTTCTTC
J: TRBJ2-3; D: NA; size: NA; V: TRBV2; CDR3: CASSEAYGLLIGTDTQYF; DNA: TGTGCCAGCAGTGAAGCATACGGGCTCCTAATTGGCACAGATACGCAGTATTTT
J: TRBJ2-7; D: NA; size: many; V: TRBV11-2; CDR3: CASSLGTTVYEQYF; DNA: TGTGCCAGCAGCTTAGGTACCACAGTCTACGAGCAGTACTTC
J: TRBJ2-1; D: TRBD2; size: NA; V: TRBV20-1; CDR3: CSAWTSGFYNEHFF; DNA: TGCAGTGCTTGGACTAGCGGATTCTACAATGAGCACTTCTTC
J: TRBJ2-7; D: NA; size: few; V: TRBV13; CDR3: CASSFLLQGPSYEQYF; DNA: TGTGCCAGCAGCTTCCTTTTACAGGGACCCTCCTACGAGCAGTACTTC